The following is a T cell receptor beta chain sequence with its context. Its recognized antigen is unknown. No per-base quality is available; no much larger clone lies one base away. The immunoSEQ Assay, a bias-controlled multiplex PCR, was used to amplify TCRbeta CDR3 regions from genomic DNA. In the authors' own workflow: Nucleated cell counts per sample were estimated from amplification of reference gene primers within the assay. To quantify the absolute abundance of each unique TCRbeta CDR3 rearrangement, sequence reads were collapsed and filtered. Productive Simpson clonality was computed per sample as the square root of Simpson's diversity index over productive rearrangements. Sourced from immuneACCESS, this table was stored by TCRdb with only in-frame sequences that have V and J called. A share of the clones is absent; for the studies checked, an unresolved V gene accounts for under half, and the remainder has no known explanation. Clonal size and the V and J genes are those of that table, whereas D and trimming came from the DNA. The sample table records fewer than 500,000 clones; more than 70% of these occur just once. The top ten constitute 1.3% of the sample.

The data originate from a study of blood T cell repertoires in COVID-19 (dated by TCRdb to between 2020 and 2021). In terms of the full investigation: Samples from collaborators originated in the United States, Italy and Spain and spanned both the acute and convalescent phases of COVID-19. The prospective study material was composed of cDNA or gDNA derived from T cells, B-cell-depleted T cells, or PBMCs. The dataset comprised deeply sampled blood TCRbeta repertoires from subjects exposed to, actively infected with, or recovered from COVID-19. The repertoires were released in a freely available public database meant as a resource for research on the immune response to SARS-CoV-2. Samples came from the ongoing ImmuneRACE study (first 160 participants) plus 1,254 subjects from 6 global collaborators. Nearly every sample came with metadata listing a de-identified subject ID, COVID-19 status, age in years and sex. Where HLA class I and class II types were available, the types were taken from metadata supplied by the sample provider, not from assay-based typing.

From the cysteine through the phenylalanine, the CDR3 covers 17 amino acids. Only CDR3 DNA remains: 51 bases, in frame from the first base. The germline ends are 13 bases apart after V is trimmed by 2 bases and J by 0 bases. The germline V gene (reference sequence) gives CDR1 as LNHNV and CDR2 as YYDKDF. General findings and caveats noted by the study authors: The amount of clinical and demographic metadata varied by source and participant and was provided uncurated.

Participants in the prospective study were aged roughly 18 to 95 years, lived in over 20 United States geographic areas, and enrolled through a virtual design. In the prospective study, participants were assigned to cohorts based on the clinical history participants reported in a screening survey and a study questionnaire. Recovered participants in ImmuneRACE Cohort 3 were defined as having two consecutive negative NP/OP PCR tests, clearance from a healthcare professional, or resolution of symptoms. In the prospective study, whole blood, serum and a nasopharyngeal or oropharyngeal swab were collected from each participant by mobile phlebotomists. Participants in the prospective study had the option to provide additional blood draws and questionnaires over a roughly 2-month period. Before DNA extraction, prospective study blood samples were shipped either frozen or at room temperature.

The receptor was isolated from a man under 40 who had recovered from COVID-19. The V and J genes are TRBV15 and TRBJ1-4; TRBD1 could be the D gene, as 6 bases match. Sequencing was carried out using PBMCs or T cells enriched from blood (not recorded which). The CDR3 protein sequence reads: CATSRNRQASTNEKLFF. The nucleotide sequence reads TGTGCCACCAGCAGAAACCGACAGGCCTCAACTAATGAAAAACTGTTTTTT.